The rows below give T cell receptor beta chains drawn from one sample of a study of siplizumab effects on memory and regulatory T cells. Using immunoSEQ multiplex PCR, the repertoire was profiled, and TCRdb retains in-frame clones only, with some absent. The sample consists of about 100,000 clones, just over 90% of them appearing once. The sequencing sample was made of Tregs sorted from blood. Receptors originate from a human donor in good health. Each CDR3 is given with its conserved first and last residue. D genes are given only for firm matches. Not all rows give a size; the values are once, few, many and, for expanded clones, a class.

d_call | clone_size | j_call | v_call | cdr3_aa | cdr3_nt
TRBD1 | - | TRBJ2-3 | TRBV7-9 | CASSPSGTGVTQYF | TGTGCCAGCAGCCCGTCCGGGACAGGGGTGACGCAGTATTTT
- | once | TRBJ2-1 | TRBV9 | CASSVDGLPGPNSYNEQFF | TGTGCCAGCAGCGTAGATGGACTTCCGGGACCAAACTCCTACAATGAGCAGTTCTTC
TRBD2 | - | TRBJ2-5 | TRBV7-8 | CASSLLREQETQYF | TGTGCCAGCAGCTTATTGCGGGAGCAAGAGACCCAGTACTTC
TRBD1 | - | TRBJ2-3 | TRBV6-5 | CASSPQGTDTQYF | TGTGCCAGCAGCCCACAGGGGACAGATACGCAGTATTTT
- | - | TRBJ2-5 | TRBV9 | CASSVDVGRGETQYF | TGTGCCAGCAGCGTAGATGTGGGGCGCGGGGAGACCCAGTACTTC
- | - | TRBJ2-6 | TRBV15 | CATSREGSGANVLTF | TGTGCCACCAGCAGAGAGGGCTCTGGGGCCAACGTCCTGACTTTC
TRBD2 | - | TRBJ2-7 | TRBV7-2 | CASSTSSGLSYEQYF | TGTGCCAGCAGCACGAGTAGCGGGTTATCCTACGAGCAGTACTTC
- | few | TRBJ1-2 | TRBV2 | CASSEVGRYGYTF | TGTGCCAGCAGTGAAGTGGGCCGGTATGGCTACACCTTC
- | - | TRBJ1-5 | TRBV28 | CASRGGWSNQPQHF | TGTGCCAGCAGGGGGGGTTGGAGCAATCAGCCCCAGCATTTT
- | once | TRBJ2-6 | TRBV5-1 | CASSRSGSSGANVLTF | TGCGCCAGCAGCCGTTCAGGATCCTCTGGGGCCAACGTCCTGACTTTC
- | - | TRBJ2-7 | TRBV18 | CASSPTLVAEIYEQYF | TGTGCCAGCTCACCCACCCTAGTTGCGGAGATCTACGAGCAGTACTTC
- | once | TRBJ1-6 | TRBV10-3 | CAISELNNSPLHF | TGTGCCATCAGTGAGTTGAATAATTCACCCCTCCACTTT
TRBD2 | - | TRBJ2-3 | TRBV29-1 | CSAGTSDSTDTQYF | TGCAGCGCTGGGACTAGCGATAGCACAGATACGCAGTATTTT
- | - | TRBJ2-7 | TRBV12-5 | CASGTVLGGEQYF | TGTGCTAGTGGCACCGTTTTAGGTGGCGAGCAGTACTTC
- | - | TRBJ1-2 | TRBV29-1 | CSVEGSYGYTF | TGCAGCGTTGAAGGGAGTTATGGCTACACCTTC
- | - | TRBJ2-6 | TRBV19 | CASSMGRAGANVLTF | TGTGCCAGTAGTATGGGCAGGGCTGGGGCCAACGTCCTGACTTTC
TRBD1 | - | TRBJ2-2 | TRBV4-2 | CASSLQGTGELFF | TGTGCCAGCAGCCTACAGGGGACCGGGGAGCTGTTTTTT
- | - | TRBJ2-7 | TRBV19 | CASSILPVDAAREQYF | TGTGCCAGTAGTATTTTACCTGTCGACGCCGCTCGCGAGCAGTACTTC
- | - | TRBJ1-1 | TRBV7-9 | CASSFPGTLTTEAFF | TGTGCCAGCAGCTTCCCAGGGACCCTCACGACTGAAGCTTTCTTT
- | - | TRBJ2-7 | TRBV2 | CASSEDFPPPVMYF | TGTGCCAGCAGTGAGGACTTCCCTCCCCCTGTGATGTACTTC
- | few | TRBJ2-7 | TRBV6-5 | CASRTPGRTTYEQYF | TGTGCCAGCAGAACCCCGGGACGGACAACCTACGAGCAGTACTTC
- | - | TRBJ2-3 | TRBV13 | CASSLFVLTRTDTQYF | TGTGCCAGCAGCTTGTTCGTTTTAACGCGAACAGATACGCAGTATTTT
TRBD2 | once | TRBJ2-7 | TRBV6-5 | CASRFSGRAGGEQYF | TGTGCCAGCAGGTTTAGCGGGAGGGCCGGTGGCGAGCAGTACTTC
TRBD2 | few | TRBJ2-1 | TRBV19 | CASSTVGVRSGSPYNEQFF | TGTGCCAGTAGCACGGTAGGGGTTCGTAGCGGGAGCCCCTACAATGAGCAGTTCTTC
- | - | TRBJ1-1 | TRBV2 | CASTTTPGAFF | TGTGCCAGCACCACGACCCCGGGAGCTTTCTTT
- | - | TRBJ2-7 | TRBV10-3 | CAIRDSSYEQYF | TGTGCCATCAGGGACAGCTCCTACGAGCAGTACTTC
- | - | TRBJ2-5 | TRBV11-3 | CASSEEGGETQYF | TGTGCCAGCAGCGAGGAGGGCGGTGAGACCCAGTACTTC
TRBD1 | - | TRBJ2-7 | TRBV6-6 | CASRADRRPYEQYF | TGTGCCAGCAGGGCGGACAGGCGACCCTACGAGCAGTACTTC
TRBD1 | - | TRBJ2-5 | TRBV19 | CASRRTGGAETQYF | TGTGCCAGTAGACGGACAGGGGGCGCAGAGACCCAGTACTTC
TRBD1 | - | TRBJ2-7 | TRBV15 | CATRDRDRGNLKSYEQYF | TGTGCCACCAGAGACCGGGACAGGGGAAATCTTAAATCCTACGAGCAGTACTTC
- | - | TRBJ2-2 | TRBV4-1 | CASSQGVGYANTGELFF | TGCGCCAGCAGCCAAGGCGTCGGCTACGCGAACACCGGGGAGCTGTTTTTT
TRBD1 | - | TRBJ1-4 | TRBV6-5 | CASRARGGEKLFF | TGTGCCAGCAGGGCCAGGGGGGGTGAAAAACTGTTTTTT
- | - | TRBJ2-7 | TRBV11-3 | CASSLADLQQYF | TGTGCCAGCAGCTTAGCGGACCTTCAGCAGTACTTC
- | - | TRBJ2-7 | TRBV6-1 | CASSEAYEQYF | TGTGCCAGCAGTGAGGCCTACGAGCAGTACTTC
TRBD1 | - | TRBJ2-5 | TRBV9 | CASSVGTGDETQYF | TGTGCCAGCAGCGTCGGGACAGGGGACGAGACCCAGTACTTC
- | - | TRBJ2-7 | TRBV7-2 | CASSPDGSSYEQYF | TGTGCCAGCAGCCCTGATGGGAGTAGTTACGAGCAGTACTTC
TRBD1 | - | TRBJ1-2 | TRBV6-6 | CASSYSPRQGFYGYTF | TGTGCCAGCAGTTACTCCCCGAGACAGGGGTTCTATGGCTACACCTTC
TRBD1 | - | TRBJ1-1 | TRBV6-1 | CASSEAGGGQGTGAFF | TGTGCCAGCAGTGAAGCCGGGGGTGGCCAGGGGACAGGGGCTTTCTTT
- | - | TRBJ2-5 | TRBV7-9 | CASSLVAEAETQYF | TGTGCCAGCAGCTTAGTAGCGGAGGCCGAGACCCAGTACTTC
- | - | TRBJ1-3 | TRBV5-1 | CASSEGGLGNTIYF | TGCGCCAGCAGTGAGGGGGGGCTCGGAAACACCATATATTTT
TRBD1 | - | TRBJ1-2 | TRBV6-5 | CASSLDRGGYGYTF | TGTGCCAGCAGTTTGGACAGGGGAGGCTATGGCTACACCTTC
- | - | TRBJ2-3 | TRBV15 | CATSRVRGADTQYF | TGTGCCACCAGCAGAGTCAGGGGGGCAGATACGCAGTATTTT
- | - | TRBJ2-1 | TRBV6-5 | CASSPGGSSYNEQFF | TGTGCCAGCAGCCCAGGAGGGAGCTCCTACAATGAGCAGTTCTTC
TRBD1 | once | TRBJ1-6 | TRBV28 | CASRPTGSEYNSPLHF | TGTGCCAGCAGACCGACAGGGTCGGAGTATAATTCACCCCTCCACTTT
- | - | TRBJ2-7 | TRBV6-5 | CASSSGHNSYEQYF | TGTGCCAGCAGTTCCGGACACAACTCCTACGAGCAGTACTTC
- | - | TRBJ2-3 | TRBV15 | CATSRDRTSRTDTQYF | TGTGCCACCAGCAGAGATAGAACTAGTCGCACAGATACGCAGTATTTT
- | - | TRBJ2-6 | TRBV6-5 | CASSQGGAGANVLTF | TGTGCCAGCAGTCAAGGGGGGGCTGGGGCCAACGTCCTGACTTTC
- | - | TRBJ2-7 | TRBV6-4 | CASSLEDGYEQYF | TGTGCCAGCAGCCTTGAAGACGGCTACGAGCAGTACTTC
- | - | TRBJ2-5 | TRBV5-6 | CASSLLVSSETQYF | TGTGCCAGCAGCCTCCTCGTGTCCTCCGAGACCCAGTACTTC
- | - | TRBJ2-3 | TRBV5-1 | CASSPSGTRGPDTQYF | TGCGCCAGCAGCCCCTCCGGGACTCGCGGCCCAGATACGCAGTATTTT